These 4 T cell receptor beta chains share one sample of origin, sequenced in a study of T cell responses to AZD1222 COVID-19 vaccine. Clones were sequenced by immunoSEQ multiplex PCR, and TCRdb holds only the in-frame ones, with some missing. The data show 18,000 or so clones, with roughly 89% seen just once and 7.5% to 9% held by the top ten. The sequences come from peripheral blood, collected 28 days after the second AZD1222 dose. The receptors derive from an adult who received the AZD1222 COVID-19 vaccine.

V gene TRBV2 combines with J gene TRBJ2-2, with D tentatively TRBD1 or TRBD2 (6 bases each). V was trimmed by 7 bases and J by 6 bases, leaving 15 bases between them. There are 14 residues in the CDR3. Looked up from germline, CDR1 is SNHLY and CDR2 is FYNNEI. The CDR3 region has the DNA TGTGCCAGCAAAGGGGGGCCAGTGGCCGGGGAGCTGTTTTTT. Translating gives CASKGGPVAGELFF.

The V call is TRBV2, the J call TRBJ2-7, with D unresolved. The germline gives CDR1 SNHLY, CDR2 FYNNEI. V was trimmed by 2 bases and J by 3 bases, leaving 11 bases between them. The length of the CDR3 is 14 residues. The CDR3 nucleotides are TGTGCCAGCAGTGAATTGTACGGCAACTACGAGCAGTACTTC. Translation: CASSELYGNYEQYF.

This clone has only one observation. The chain employs TRBV7-2 and TRBJ1-1, with 8 bases identical to TRBD1. CDR1 and CDR2 from the germline V gene are SGHTA and FQGNSA. This CDR3 region has 14 residues. With 2 bases clipped from V and 8 bases from J, the junction kept 7 bases outside the gene matches. CDR3 sequence reads: CASSLTYRDREAFF. The CDR3 DNA reads TGTGCCAGCAGCTTAACCTACCGGGACAGGGAAGCTTTCTTT.

The chain uses TRBV11-2 and TRBJ1-4, with unresolved D. Trimming stripped 8 bases from V and 3 bases from J, with 7 bases between. The CDR3 extends over 12 amino acids. Germline-derived CDR1 and CDR2 are SGHAT and FQNNGV. The CDR3 is CASQRPNEKLFF. The CDR3 nucleotides are TGTGCCAGCCAGCGACCTAATGAAAAACTGTTTTTT.